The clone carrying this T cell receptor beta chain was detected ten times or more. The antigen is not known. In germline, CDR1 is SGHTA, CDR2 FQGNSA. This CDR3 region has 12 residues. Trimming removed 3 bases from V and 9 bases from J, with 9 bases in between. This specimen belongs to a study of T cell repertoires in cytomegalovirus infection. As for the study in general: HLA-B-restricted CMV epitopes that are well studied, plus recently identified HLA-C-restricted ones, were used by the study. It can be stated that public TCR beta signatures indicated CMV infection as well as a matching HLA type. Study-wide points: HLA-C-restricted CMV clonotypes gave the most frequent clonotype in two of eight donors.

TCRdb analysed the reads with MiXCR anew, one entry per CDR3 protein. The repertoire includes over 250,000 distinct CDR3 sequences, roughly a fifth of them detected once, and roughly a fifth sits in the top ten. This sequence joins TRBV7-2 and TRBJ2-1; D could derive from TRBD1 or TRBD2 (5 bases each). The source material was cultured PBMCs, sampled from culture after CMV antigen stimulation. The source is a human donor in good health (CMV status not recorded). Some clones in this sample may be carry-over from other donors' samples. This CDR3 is CASSFYGGEQFF. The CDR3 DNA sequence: TGTGCCAGCAGCTTTTATGGGGGTGAGCAGTTCTTC.